These 30 T cell receptor beta chains originate from one sample sequenced in a study of CD8 T cells in ankylosing spondylitis. Findings of the study overall: A TCR beta motif of several highly homologous variants seemed to mark ankylosing spondylitis blood.

TCRdb reprocessed the 5' RACE reads with MiXCR, giving one entry per CDR3 protein. The sample holds 750,000 to 850,000 distinct CDR3 sequences; approximately 12% are singletons and the top ten take 0.51%. Antigens for these TCRs are unknown. The sample comprised blood, either unsorted or a sorted T cell fraction (not recorded which). These receptors were taken from a male donor with ankylosing spondylitis.

This clonotype was picked up a small number of times. V and J are TRBV7-3 and TRBJ2-1; 7 positions match TRBD1. CDR3 size: 19 residues. V shed 5 bases, J shed 0 bases, and the junction held 16 bases outside the gene matches. Germline values: CDR1 SGHTA, CDR2 FQGTGA. The CDR3, as DNA: TGTGCCAGCAGCCCAAAGGTACCTCCACAGGGGAGCTCCTACAATGAGCAGTTCTTC. Translation gives CASSPKVPPQGSSYNEQFF.

This clonotype was found a few times. This sequence joins TRBV6-5 and TRBJ1-1; D gene uncertain. This CDR3 has 14 amino acids. Trimming took 2 bases from V and 2 from J, leaving 9 bases between them. CDR1 MNHEY and CDR2 SVGAGI come from the germline V gene. Here the CDR3 DNA reads TGTGCCAGCAGTTACGACGGAACTAACACTGAAGCTTTCTTT. The encoded protein is CASSYDGTNTEAFF.

This sequence joins TRBV5-1 and TRBJ2-7; 8 positions agree with TRBD1. The V gene's germline CDR1 is SGHRS and CDR2 YFSETQ. This CDR3 is 15 amino acids long. V lost 3 bases to trimming and J lost 3 bases; unmatched junction nucleotides: 8. DNA of the CDR3: TGCGCCAGCAGCTCCAACGACAGGGGACTCTACGAGCAGTACTTC. As protein: CASSSNDRGLYEQYF.

The chain links TRBV6-4 to TRBJ2-1; D unclear. V shed 5 bases and J shed 6 bases, with 17 bases lying between them. CDR1 and CDR2 from the germline V gene are MRHNA and SNTAGT. The CDR3 is 15 residues long. The CDR3 bases are TGTGCCAGCAGTCCCGTGGGGAAAATAGGCAATGAGCAGTTCTTC. This encodes CASSPVGKIGNEQFF.

The CDR3 DNA reads TGCAGTGCTAGAGTGGGCCCGGAGGGACTAGCGGGATGGGCCTACAATGAGCAGTTCTTC. Its protein product is CSARVGPEGLAGWAYNEQFF. This sequence joins TRBV20-1 and TRBJ2-1, with 13 bases matching TRBD2. In germline, CDR1 is DFQATT, CDR2 SNEGSKA (reference sequence). J lost 2 bases, V lost 1 base, and 14 bases had no gene match. The CDR3 is made up of 20 amino acids.

The table lists this clonotype with many counts. The V and J genes are TRBV15 and TRBJ2-7; TRBD1 aligns across 10 bases. The V gene's germline CDR1 is LNHNV and CDR2 YYDKDF (reference sequence). The CDR3 sequence is 15 residues long. Trimming took 0 bases from V and 4 from J; bases not matched to a gene: 3. In DNA, the CDR3 is TGTGCCACCAGCAGAGACCGGGACAGGGGATACGAGCAGTACTTC. Its translation is CATSRDRDRGYEQYF.

The chain is built from TRBV15 and TRBJ2-1; the D is unclear. V was shortened by 0 bases and J by 7 bases, with 13 bases between the two germline ends. Germline lookup yields CDR1 LNHNV and CDR2 YYDKDF (reference sequence). This CDR3 region has 15 residues. The CDR3 spells CATSRDPNSVNEQFF. The CDR3 coding sequence is TGTGCCACCAGCAGAGATCCCAATTCAGTGAATGAGCAGTTCTTC.

This clonotype was found many times. This sequence joins TRBV20-1 and TRBJ2-2; 7 bases are a match to TRBD2. The CDR3 has 13 residues. Germline V gene lookup returns CDR1 DFQATT and CDR2 SNEGSKA (reference sequence). J lost 1 base, V lost 6 bases, and 2 bases had no gene match. The CDR3 DNA reads as TGCAGTGCCGGCGGGGGGAACACCGGGGAGCTGTTTTTT. Its translation is CSAGGGNTGELFF.

The chain has TRBV7-9 and TRBJ2-1; D remains ambiguous. Per the germline V gene, CDR1 is SEHNR and CDR2 is FQNEAQ (reference sequence). The CDR3 is 12 residues long. V lost 3 bases to trimming and J lost 8 bases, with 8 bases between them. The CDR3 loop is CASSFPSHEQFF. CDR3 nucleotides: TGTGCCAGCAGCTTCCCGAGTCATGAGCAGTTCTTC.

The rearrangement joins TRBV28 to TRBJ2-3; 8 bases are a match to TRBD2. V gave up 5 bases and J gave up 9 bases; unmatched junction bases: 10. Looked up from germline, CDR1 is MDHEN and CDR2 is SYDVKM. The CDR3 runs to 14 residues. The CDR3 loop reads CASSLPLRGGTQYF. Here the CDR3 DNA reads TGTGCCAGCAGTCTCCCCTTACGGGGGGGAACGCAGTATTTT. Full variable domain (remainder filled in from reference TRBV28 and TRBJ2-3): DVKVTQSSRYLVKRTGEKVFLECVQDMDHENMFWYRQDPGLGLRLIYFSYDVKMKEKGDIPEGYSVSREKKERFSLILESASTNQTSMYLCASSLPLRGGTQYFGPGTRLTVL.

This clonotype was seen only a few times. This rearrangement joins TRBV20-1 to TRBJ2-7; 9 positions agree with TRBD1. This CDR3 spans 14 amino acids. CDR1 is DFQATT, CDR2 SNEGSKA, per germline (reference sequence). V was pared by 2 bases and J by 2 bases, with 4 bases of the junction left unmatched. CDR3 protein: CSARRTGAAYEQYF. CDR3 bases: TGCAGTGCTAGACGGACAGGGGCGGCCTACGAGCAGTACTTC.

About this clonotype: A read error may account for a junction end that differs from germline. This chain uses TRBV5-1 with TRBJ1-4, with unresolved D. The germline gives CDR1 SGHRS, CDR2 YFSETQ. The CDR3 spans 16 residues. This CDR3 reads CSSRPFSGSANEKLFF. CDR3 nucleotide sequence: TGCTCCAGCAGGCCTTTCAGTGGTTCGGCTAATGAAAAACTGTTTTTT.

This clonotype was recorded a few times. The V call is TRBV20-1, the J call TRBJ2-3; D assignment may be TRBD1 or TRBD2 (5 bases each). Looked up from germline, CDR1 is DFQATT and CDR2 is SNEGSKA (reference sequence). V gave up 6 bases and J gave up 0 bases, with 13 bases separating them. This CDR3 contains 14 residues. This chain's CDR3 is CSAPSWGSTDTQYF. CDR3 DNA: TGCAGTGCCCCCAGCTGGGGGAGCACAGATACGCAGTATTTT.

The V and J genes are TRBV20-1 and TRBJ2-1; 10 nucleotides match TRBD2. CDR3 size: 16 residues. V gave up 6 bases and J gave up 12 bases; unmatched junction bases: 20. Germline CDR1 reads DFQATT; CDR2 reads SNEGSKA (reference sequence). CDR3: CSAPPAGTSARRGQFF. The CDR3 DNA reads as TGCAGTGCCCCTCCGGCCGGGACTAGCGCTCGTCGCGGGCAGTTCTTC.

The chain is built from TRBV18 and TRBJ1-1; D ambiguous. V lost 2 bases, J lost 4 bases, and 23 bases lay in between. Looked up from germline, CDR1 is KGHSH and CDR2 is LQKENI. This CDR3 spans 18 amino acids. The CDR3 coding sequence is TGTGCCAGCTCACCAAAGGCCGATTATTGGGATTCCCCCACTGAAGCTTTCTTT. Its translation is CASSPKADYWDSPTEAFF.

This clonotype was seen a few times. This rearrangement joins TRBV11-2 to TRBJ1-1; possible D gene TRBD1, 6 bases. In germline, CDR1 is SGHAT, CDR2 FQNNGV. This CDR3 region has 13 residues. Between the trimmed V and J ends, which lost 1 base and 6 bases, there was a span of 9 bases. The CDR3 reads CASSLGQVSEAFF. The CDR3 region has the DNA TGTGCCAGCAGCTTAGGACAGGTCTCTGAAGCTTTCTTT.

The chain has TRBV11-1 and TRBJ2-2; tentatively, D is TRBD2 (5 bases). With 1 base removed from V and 1 base from J, the gap between germline ends came to 10 bases. This CDR3 has 16 residues. CDR1 SGHAT and CDR2 FQDESV come from the germline V gene (reference sequence). The CDR3 bases are TGTGCCAGCAGCTTAGTTCTCGGGGTGAACACCGGGGAGCTGTTTTTT. Translating gives CASSLVLGVNTGELFF.

The rearrangement links TRBV5-4 to TRBJ2-1, with 7 bases identical to TRBD1. Germline V gives CDR1 SGHNT, CDR2 YYREEE (reference sequence). V was pared by 4 bases and J by 4 bases, with 8 bases of the junction left unmatched. CDR3 size: 15 residues. CDR3 in DNA: TGTGCCAGCAGCCCACGGACAGGTAGATACAATGAGCAGTTCTTC. It specifies CASSPRTGRYNEQFF.

This chain links TRBV12-3 or TRBV12-4 with TRBJ1-4; tentatively, D is TRBD1 (5 bases). There are 13 residues in the CDR3. V gave up 6 bases and J gave up 10 bases, with 15 bases separating them. The CDR3, as DNA: TGTGCCAGCAGCTCCTCGGGGGAGGCAAAACTGTTTTTT. Its protein is CASSSSGEAKLFF.

This clonotype was seen a handful of times. The rearrangement links TRBV6-1 to TRBJ1-5, with D perhaps matching TRBD1 (6 bases). The CDR3 has 12 residues. The V gene lost 5 bases and the J gene lost 9 bases, with 11 bases spanning the gap. Germline V gene data show CDR1 as MNHNS and CDR2 as SASEGT. CDR3 sequence: CASSRQVGPQHF. The CDR3 region has the DNA TGTGCCAGCAGTCGACAGGTGGGGCCCCAGCATTTT.

The chain joins TRBV20-1 to TRBJ1-1; D is possibly TRBD1 (5 bases). The V and J ends lost 6 bases and 4 bases respectively, with 12 bases between them. The germline V gene encodes CDR1 DFQATT and CDR2 SNEGSKA (reference sequence). The CDR3 sequence is 12 residues long. The CDR3 DNA is TGCAGTGCGCTTCAGGGAAGCACTGAAGCTTTCTTT. This sequence encodes CSALQGSTEAFF.

This clonotype was seen a few times. The rearrangement links TRBV20-1 to TRBJ1-5; possibly TRBD1 for D (5 bases). This CDR3 spans 14 amino acids. The germline gives CDR1 DFQATT, CDR2 SNEGSKA (reference sequence). With 6 bases removed from V and 2 bases from J, the gap between germline ends came to 14 bases. CDR3 sequence: CSALRVGGNQPQHF. Written as DNA, the CDR3 is TGCAGTGCCTTGAGGGTGGGGGGCAATCAGCCCCAGCATTTT.

This clonotype was seen just once. The chain is built from TRBV10-1 and TRBJ2-3; D is unresolved. The CDR3 is 13 residues long. The germline V gene has CDR1 WNHNN and CDR2 SYGVQD (reference sequence). Trimming removed 2 bases from V and 7 bases from J, with 10 bases in between. The CDR3: CASSEGYSNTQYF. CDR3 in DNA: TGCGCCAGCAGTGAGGGATATAGCAATACGCAGTATTTT.

This clonotype was counted only a few times. CDR3: CASSLWTGRGNTEAFF. The CDR3 DNA is TGTGCCAGCAGCTTATGGACAGGGAGAGGGAACACTGAAGCTTTCTTT. V is TRBV7-8 and J is TRBJ1-1, with 8 bases that match TRBD1. The CDR3 is 16 residues long. CDR1 and CDR2 from the germline V gene are SGHVS and FQNEAQ. With 2 bases clipped from V and 1 base from J, the junction kept 6 bases outside the gene matches.

This clonotype was observed a few times. The rearrangement joins TRBV7-2 to TRBJ1-5; the D is unclear. Germline CDR1 is SGHTA and CDR2 is FQGNSA. This CDR3 is built from 13 residues. V shed 5 bases and J shed 5 bases, with 10 bases lying between them. CDR3 amino acids: CASSQHKDQPQHF. For the CDR3, the DNA is TGTGCCAGCAGCCAGCACAAAGATCAGCCCCAGCATTTT.

This clonotype has more than one count but fewer than ten. The chain combines TRBV7-2 with TRBJ2-3; 13 bases line up with TRBD2. There are 19 residues in the CDR3. From germline, CDR1 is SGHTA and CDR2 FQGNSA. V shed 5 bases and J 2 bases; nucleotides not matched to a gene: 13. The CDR3 sequence is CASSIRPPGLAGSTDTQYF. In DNA form, the CDR3 reads TGTGCCAGCAGCATACGCCCTCCGGGACTAGCGGGATCCACAGATACGCAGTATTTT.

The gene calls are TRBV11-2 and TRBJ2-7, with TRBD1 identical over 10 bases. The CDR3 is 17 amino acids. Per the germline V gene, CDR1 is SGHAT and CDR2 is FQNNGV. The trim removed 4 bases at V and 0 bases at J, leaving 9 bases unmatched. CDR3 in amino acids: CASSSGTGVPISYEQYF. DNA for the CDR3: TGTGCCAGCAGCTCGGGGACAGGGGTTCCGATCTCCTACGAGCAGTACTTC.

This clonotype has more than one count but fewer than ten. The chain recombines TRBV30 with TRBJ2-3; D not resolved. Germline CDR1 and CDR2: GTSNPN and SVGIG (reference sequence). Trimming removed 2 bases from V and 3 bases from J, with 15 bases in between. This CDR3 comprises 15 residues. The CDR3 reads CAWSIGSLGTDTQYF. The CDR3 DNA reads TGTGCCTGGAGTATAGGGTCGCTTGGTACAGATACGCAGTATTTT.

This chain joins TRBV4-3 and TRBJ2-3; D tentatively reads TRBD1 or TRBD2 (5 bases each). This CDR3 comprises 16 residues. Trimming shortened V by 3 bases and J by 6 bases, and 19 bases separated the two germline ends. Germline V CDR1 and CDR2: LGHNA, YSLEER. The CDR3 here is CASSQEGTAEGDTQYF. The CDR3 coding sequence is TGCGCCAGCAGCCAGGAAGGGACGGCAGAAGGGGATACGCAGTATTTT.

In its sample, this clonotype was seen a few times. V and J are TRBV6-5 and TRBJ2-1, with D possibly being TRBD1 (5 bases). The germline gives CDR1 MNHEY, CDR2 SVGAGI. V was shortened by 4 bases and J by 9 bases, with 13 bases between the two germline ends. The CDR3 has 13 amino acids. CDR3 protein: CASSLRYGAEQFF. The CDR3 DNA reads TGTGCCAGCAGTTTACGTTATGGGGCTGAGCAGTTCTTC.